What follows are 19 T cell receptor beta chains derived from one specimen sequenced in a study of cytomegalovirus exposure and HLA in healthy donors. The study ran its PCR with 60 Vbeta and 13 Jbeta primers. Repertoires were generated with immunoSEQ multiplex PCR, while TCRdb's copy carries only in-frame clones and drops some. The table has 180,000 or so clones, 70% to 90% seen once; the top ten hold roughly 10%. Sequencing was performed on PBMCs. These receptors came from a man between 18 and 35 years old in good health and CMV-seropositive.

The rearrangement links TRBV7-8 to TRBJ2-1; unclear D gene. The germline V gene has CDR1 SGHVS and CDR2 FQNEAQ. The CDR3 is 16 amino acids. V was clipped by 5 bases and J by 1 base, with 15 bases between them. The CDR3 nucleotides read TGTGCCAGCAGCCACCCCGGCGGTAGTTCCTACAATGAGCAGTTCTTC. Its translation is CASSHPGGSSYNEQFF. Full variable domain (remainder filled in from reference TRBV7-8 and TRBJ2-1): GAGVSQSPRYKVAKRGQDVALRCDPISGHVSLFWYQQALGQGPEFLTYFQNEAQLDKSGLPSDRFFAERPEGSVSTLKIQRTQQEDSAVYLCASSHPGGSSYNEQFFGPGTRLTVL.

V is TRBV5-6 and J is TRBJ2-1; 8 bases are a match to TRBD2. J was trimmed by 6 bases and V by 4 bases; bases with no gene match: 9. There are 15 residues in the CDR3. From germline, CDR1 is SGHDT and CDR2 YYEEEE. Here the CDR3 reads CASSPRGAGANEQFF. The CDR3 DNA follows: TGTGCCAGCAGCCCGCGGGGGGCGGGGGCCAATGAGCAGTTCTTC.

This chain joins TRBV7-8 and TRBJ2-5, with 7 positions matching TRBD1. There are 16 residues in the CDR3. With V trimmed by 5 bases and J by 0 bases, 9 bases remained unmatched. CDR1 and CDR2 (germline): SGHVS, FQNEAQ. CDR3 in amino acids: CASSARRDRNQETQYF. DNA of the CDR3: TGTGCCAGCAGCGCACGCCGGGACAGAAACCAAGAGACCCAGTACTTC.

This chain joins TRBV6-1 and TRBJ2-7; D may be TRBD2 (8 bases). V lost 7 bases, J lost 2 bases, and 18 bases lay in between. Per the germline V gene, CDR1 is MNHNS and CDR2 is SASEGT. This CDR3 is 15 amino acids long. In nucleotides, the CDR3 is TGTGCCAGCACCCGGTCGGGAGGGGGCACCTACGAGCAGTACTTC. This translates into CASTRSGGGTYEQYF.

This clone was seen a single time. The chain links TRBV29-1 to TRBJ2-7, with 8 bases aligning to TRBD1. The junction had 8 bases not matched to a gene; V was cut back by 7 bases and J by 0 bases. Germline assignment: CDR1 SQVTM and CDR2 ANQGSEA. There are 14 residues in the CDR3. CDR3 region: CSARDRKSSYEQYF. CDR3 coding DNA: TGCAGCGCTCGGGACAGGAAAAGCTCCTACGAGCAGTACTTC.

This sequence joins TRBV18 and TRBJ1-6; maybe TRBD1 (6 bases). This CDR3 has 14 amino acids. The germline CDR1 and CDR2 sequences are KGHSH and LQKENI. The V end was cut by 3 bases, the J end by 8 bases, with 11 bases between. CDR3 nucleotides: TGTGCCAGCTCACCTTGGGCAGGGGATTCACCCCTCCACTTT. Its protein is CASSPWAGDSPLHF.

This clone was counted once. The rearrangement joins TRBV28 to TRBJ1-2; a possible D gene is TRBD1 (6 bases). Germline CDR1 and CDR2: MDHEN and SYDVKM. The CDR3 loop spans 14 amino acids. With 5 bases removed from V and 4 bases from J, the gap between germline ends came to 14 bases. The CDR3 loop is CASSTGPLTYGYTF. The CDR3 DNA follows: TGTGCCAGCAGTACAGGGCCTCTTACCTATGGCTACACCTTC.

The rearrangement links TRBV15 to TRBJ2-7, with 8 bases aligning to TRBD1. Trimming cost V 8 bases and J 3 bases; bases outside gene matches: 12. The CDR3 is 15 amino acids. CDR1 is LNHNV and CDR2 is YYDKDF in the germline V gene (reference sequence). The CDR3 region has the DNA TGTGCCACCGAGTTAGGACAGGGATCAGACTACGAGCAGTACTTC. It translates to CATELGQGSDYEQYF. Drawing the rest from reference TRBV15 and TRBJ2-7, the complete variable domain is DAMVIQNPRYQVTQFGKPVTLSCSQTLNHNVMYWYQQKSSQAPKLLFHYYDKDFNNEADTPDNFQSRRPNTSFCFLDIRSPGLGDTAMYLCATELGQGSDYEQYFGPGTRLTVT.

The CDR3 loop is CASSQAPGQKGKREGQETQYF. The CDR3 DNA is TGCGCCAGCAGCCAAGCCCCGGGGCAGAAGGGTAAGAGGGAGGGCCAAGAGACCCAGTACTTC. The V gene is TRBV4-1, the J gene TRBJ2-5, with 7 bases fitting TRBD2. V shed 1 base, J shed 1 base, and the junction held 21 bases outside the gene matches. CDR1 and CDR2 (germline): MGHRA, YSYEKL. This CDR3 contains 21 residues.

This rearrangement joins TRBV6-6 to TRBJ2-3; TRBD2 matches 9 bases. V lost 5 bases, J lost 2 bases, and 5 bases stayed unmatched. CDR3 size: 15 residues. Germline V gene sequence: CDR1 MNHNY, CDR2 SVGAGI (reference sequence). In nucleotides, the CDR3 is TGTGCCAGCAGTGGTCTAGCGGGAATCACAGATACGCAGTATTTT. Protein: CASSGLAGITDTQYF.

The CDR3 sequence is CASVWTGIYGYTF. CDR3 DNA sequence: TGTGCCAGCGTGTGGACAGGTATTTATGGCTACACCTTC. The J gene is TRBJ1-2, the V gene TRBV12-1; TRBD1 was called by the table and not checked on the DNA. TRBV12-1 is described as a pseudogene. The CDR3 runs 13 residues.

The CDR3 DNA sequence: TGTGCCAGCAGCTTAGGGCGACAAAGCAATCAGCCCCAGCATTTT. Protein sequence: CASSLGRQSNQPQHF. The chain recombines TRBV7-9 with TRBJ1-5; D gene uncertain. Trimming stripped 1 base from V and 1 base from J, with 8 bases between. CDR3 size: 15 residues. The germline V gene has CDR1 SEHNR and CDR2 FQNEAQ (reference sequence).

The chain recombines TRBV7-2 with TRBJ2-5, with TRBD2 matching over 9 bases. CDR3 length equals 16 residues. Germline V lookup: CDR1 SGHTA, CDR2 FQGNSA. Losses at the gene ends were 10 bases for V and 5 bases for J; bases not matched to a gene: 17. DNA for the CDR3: TGTGCCACCGCAGAAGAGCGGGGGGCTCTATCTGAGACCCAGTACTTC. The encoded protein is CATAEERGALSETQYF.

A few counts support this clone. The CDR3 DNA follows: TGTGCCAGCAGTCTAGGCCCTAATCAGCCCCAGCATTTT. This sequence encodes CASSLGPNQPQHF. This chain links TRBV6-5 with TRBJ1-5, with D unclear. The CDR3 is 13 residues long. The germline V gene has CDR1 MNHEY and CDR2 SVGAGI. With 5 bases removed from V and 4 bases from J, the gap between germline ends came to 9 bases.

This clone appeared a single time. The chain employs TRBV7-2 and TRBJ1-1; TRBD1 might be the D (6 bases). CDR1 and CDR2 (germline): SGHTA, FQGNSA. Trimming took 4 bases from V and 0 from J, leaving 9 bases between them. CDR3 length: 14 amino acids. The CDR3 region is CASSSDRMNTEAFF. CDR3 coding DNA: TGTGCCAGCAGCTCTGACAGGATGAACACTGAAGCTTTCTTT.

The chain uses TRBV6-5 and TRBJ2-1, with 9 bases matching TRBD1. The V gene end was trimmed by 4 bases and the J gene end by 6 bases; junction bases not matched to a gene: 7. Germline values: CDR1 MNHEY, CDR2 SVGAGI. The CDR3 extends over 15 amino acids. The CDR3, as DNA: TGTGCCAGCAGTTCGGGGACAGGGTTGGGCAATGAGCAGTTCTTC. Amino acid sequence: CASSSGTGLGNEQFF.

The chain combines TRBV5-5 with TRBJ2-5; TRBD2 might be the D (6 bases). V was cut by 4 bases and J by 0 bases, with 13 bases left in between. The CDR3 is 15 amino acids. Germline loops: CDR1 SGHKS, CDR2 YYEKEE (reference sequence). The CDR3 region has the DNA TGTGCCAGCAGCAGATCCGGAGGGTACCAAGAGACCCAGTACTTC. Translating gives CASSRSGGYQETQYF. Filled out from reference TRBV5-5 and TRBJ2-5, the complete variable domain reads DAGVTQSPTHLIKTRGQQVTLRCSPISGHKSVSWYQQVLGQGPQFIFQYYEKEERGRGNFPDRFSARQFPNYSSELNVNALLLGDSALYLCASSRSGGYQETQYFGPGTRLLVL.

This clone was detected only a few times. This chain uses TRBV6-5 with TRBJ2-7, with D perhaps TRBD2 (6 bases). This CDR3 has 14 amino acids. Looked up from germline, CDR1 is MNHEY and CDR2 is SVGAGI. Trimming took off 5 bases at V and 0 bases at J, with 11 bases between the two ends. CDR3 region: CASSQGAGSYEQYF. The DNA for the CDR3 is TGTGCCAGCAGTCAGGGAGCGGGCTCCTACGAGCAGTACTTC.

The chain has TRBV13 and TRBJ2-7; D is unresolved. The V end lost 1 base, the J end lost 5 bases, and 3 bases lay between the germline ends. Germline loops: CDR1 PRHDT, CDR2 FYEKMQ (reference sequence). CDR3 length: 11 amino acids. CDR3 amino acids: CASSLVNEQYF. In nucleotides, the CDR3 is TGTGCCAGCAGCTTAGTTAACGAGCAGTACTTC.